This T cell receptor (beta chain) was identified during a study of beta chain features in type 1 diabetes. Study as a whole: Summed over all samples, the examined sorted cells came to 95 million to 120 million.

The length of the CDR3 is 11 residues. Looked up from germline, CDR1 is SGHRS and CDR2 is YFSETQ. The V gene lost 4 bases and the J gene lost 4 bases, with 6 bases spanning the gap. Study findings and constraints: TCRB CDR3s were moderately but significantly shorter in Type 1 diabetes patients in all four CD4+ subsets.

This clone was picked up a small number of times. The antigen remains unidentified. cDNA synthesis used the whole RNA isolate, giving expressed TCRB sequences. Sequencing was performed with immunoSEQ multiplex PCR; in TCRdb, only in-frame clones are kept and a portion is missing. The table has around 250,000 clones, around 14% seen once; the top ten hold approximately 0.018%. J is TRBJ2-7 and V is TRBV5-1, with D unclear. The origin of this receptor is a young man with type 1 diabetes. The material sequenced was naive CD4+ T cells from blood. This CDR3 is CASSHGYEQYF. CDR3 in DNA: TGCGCCAGCAGCCACGGTTACGAGCAGTACTTC.